The 5 T cell receptor beta chains given below trace back to one sample, sequenced in a study of T cell responses to AZD1222 COVID-19 vaccine. Sequencing was performed with immunoSEQ multiplex PCR; in TCRdb, only in-frame clones are kept and a portion is missing. The sample shows around 200,000 clones, more than 75% of them seen only once. Sequenced material: peripheral blood, taken on day 0 of AZD1222 vaccination. Receptor source: an adult in good health.

The chain is built from TRBV6-5 and TRBJ2-1; D ambiguous. The CDR3 is 13 amino acids. Per the germline V gene, CDR1 is MNHEY and CDR2 is SVGAGI. The V end was cut by 6 bases, the J end by 7 bases, with 13 bases between. The chain's CDR3 is CASSPLNLNEQFF. Here the CDR3 DNA reads TGTGCCAGCAGCCCCCTAAACCTAAATGAGCAGTTCTTC.

The J gene is TRBJ1-1, the V gene TRBV5-1; 8 bases align to TRBD1. Germline V lookup: CDR1 SGHRS, CDR2 YFSETQ. This CDR3 contains 18 residues. V trimming: 10 bases; J trimming: 1 base; junction bases outside the gene matches: 21. The CDR3 sequence is CAPPVSTGRGQENTEAFF. The CDR3, as DNA: TGCGCCCCCCCCGTTTCGACGGGCAGGGGGCAGGAGAACACTGAAGCTTTCTTT.

V gene TRBV5-8 combines with J gene TRBJ1-4; the match to TRBD1 covers 7 bases. This CDR3 is 15 amino acids long. Germline CDR1 reads SGHTS; CDR2 reads YDEGEE. Trimming removed 4 bases from V and 4 bases from J; junction bases left unmatched: 7. The CDR3 nucleotides read TGTGCCAGCAGCCGGGGGACAGCCGATAATGAAAAACTGTTTTTT. Amino acid sequence: CASSRGTADNEKLFF.

The V gene is TRBV11-2, the J gene TRBJ1-2; D gene ambiguous. V was pared by 1 base and J by 4 bases, with 10 bases between. Germline V gene data show CDR1 as SGHAT and CDR2 as FQNNGV. The CDR3 loop spans 14 amino acids. The CDR3 sequence is CASSLVHGTYGYTF. In DNA form, the CDR3 reads TGTGCCAGCAGCTTAGTCCACGGAACCTATGGCTACACCTTC.

The V gene is TRBV25-1, the J gene TRBJ2-3, with D possibly matching TRBD2 (7 bases). V was clipped by 3 bases and J by 14 bases, with 18 bases between them. Germline CDR1 and CDR2: MGHDK and SYGVNS. The CDR3 totals 13 residues. The DNA of the CDR3 is TGTGCCAGCAGTGAGGAAAGGGGGAGGGGCAGGTATTTT. As protein: CASSEERGRGRYF.